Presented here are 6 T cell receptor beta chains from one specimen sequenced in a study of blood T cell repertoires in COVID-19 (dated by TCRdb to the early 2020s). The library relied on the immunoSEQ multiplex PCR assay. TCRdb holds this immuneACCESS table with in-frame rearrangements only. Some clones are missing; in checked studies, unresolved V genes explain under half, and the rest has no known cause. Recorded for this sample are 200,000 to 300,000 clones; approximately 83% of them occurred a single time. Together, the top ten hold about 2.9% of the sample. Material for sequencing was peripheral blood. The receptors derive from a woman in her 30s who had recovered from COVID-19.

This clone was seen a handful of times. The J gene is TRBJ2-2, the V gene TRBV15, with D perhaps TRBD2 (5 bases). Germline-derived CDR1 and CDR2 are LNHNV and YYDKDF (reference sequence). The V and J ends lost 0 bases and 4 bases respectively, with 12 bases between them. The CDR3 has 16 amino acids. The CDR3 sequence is CATSREREGATGELFF. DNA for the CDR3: TGTGCCACCAGCAGAGAACGCGAGGGAGCCACCGGGGAGCTGTTTTTT.

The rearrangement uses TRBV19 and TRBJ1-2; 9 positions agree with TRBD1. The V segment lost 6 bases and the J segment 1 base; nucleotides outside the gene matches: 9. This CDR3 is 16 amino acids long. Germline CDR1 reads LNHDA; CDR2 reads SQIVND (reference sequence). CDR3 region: CASSRGTGRLNYGYTF. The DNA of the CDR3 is TGTGCCAGTAGCCGCGGGACAGGGAGACTTAACTATGGCTACACCTTC.

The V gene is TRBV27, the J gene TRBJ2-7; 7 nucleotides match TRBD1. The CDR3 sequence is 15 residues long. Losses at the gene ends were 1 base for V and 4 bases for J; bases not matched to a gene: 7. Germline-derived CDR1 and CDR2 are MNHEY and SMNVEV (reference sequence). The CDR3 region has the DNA TGTGCCAGCAGTTTATACAGGGGCTTAGATTACGAGCAGTACTTC. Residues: CASSLYRGLDYEQYF.

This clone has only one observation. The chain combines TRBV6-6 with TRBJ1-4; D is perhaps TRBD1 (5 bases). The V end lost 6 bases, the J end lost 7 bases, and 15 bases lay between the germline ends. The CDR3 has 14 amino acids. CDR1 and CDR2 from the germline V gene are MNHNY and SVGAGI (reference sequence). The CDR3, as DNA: TGTGCCAGCAGCGCACAGGAAAGAAGTGAAAAACTGTTTTTT. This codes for CASSAQERSEKLFF.

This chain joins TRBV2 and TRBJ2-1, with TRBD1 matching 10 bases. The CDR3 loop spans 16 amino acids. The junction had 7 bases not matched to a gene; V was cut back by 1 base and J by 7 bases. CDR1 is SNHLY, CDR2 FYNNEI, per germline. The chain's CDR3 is CASSEGGDRGLNEQFF. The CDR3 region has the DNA TGTGCCAGCAGTGAAGGAGGCGACAGGGGGCTGAATGAGCAGTTCTTC.

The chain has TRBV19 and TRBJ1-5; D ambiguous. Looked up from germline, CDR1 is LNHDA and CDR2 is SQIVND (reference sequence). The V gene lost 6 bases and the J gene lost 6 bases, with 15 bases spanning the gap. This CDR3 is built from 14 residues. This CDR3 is CASSPVSGSQPQHF. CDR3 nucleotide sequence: TGTGCCAGTAGCCCAGTGTCGGGGAGTCAGCCCCAGCATTTT.